The next 21 T cell receptor beta chains were all read from a single sample in a study of Ad26.COV2.S vaccination and SARS-CoV-2 variants. Treatment noted: 15 to 20 received Ad26.COV2.S at low or high dose, single or two shots; five or six received placebo; per-sample allocation not given. It was on day 63 after the first vaccine or placebo injection that samples were taken. Assay: immunoSEQ multiplex PCR; the TCRdb copy retains only in-frame clones and omits some. The sample lists roughly 450,000 clones; approximately 92% were seen once. Here the sequenced sample was peripheral blood, taken in a trial of Ad26.COV2.S vaccine versus placebo. These receptors were collected from a person aged 18 to 59 who received the Ad26.COV2.S COVID-19 vaccine or a placebo.

The chain links TRBV6-1 to TRBJ2-3, with D perhaps matching TRBD1 (5 bases). Germline CDR1 MNHNS, CDR2 SASEGT. The CDR3 loop spans 15 amino acids. V gave up 3 bases and J gave up 5 bases, with 15 bases separating them. The CDR3 spells CASSEENRFRDTQYF. CDR3 bases: TGTGCCAGCAGTGAGGAGAACAGGTTCAGAGATACGCAGTATTTT.

The chain employs TRBV6-2 or TRBV6-3 and TRBJ1-6; 9 bases line up with TRBD1. CDR1 and CDR2 (germline): MNHEY, SVGEGT. Trimming cost V 2 bases and J 7 bases; bases outside gene matches: 9. The CDR3 contains 17 residues. CDR3 DNA sequence: TGTGCCAGCAGTTACCCGGGACAGGGTTCGCGAAATTCACCCCTCCACTTT. Translating it yields CASSYPGQGSRNSPLHF.

This CDR3 is CASSMVGALNTGELFF. DNA for the CDR3: TGTGCCAGTAGTATGGTGGGGGCCCTTAACACCGGGGAGCTGTTTTTT. The V gene is TRBV19, the J gene TRBJ2-2, with D possibly TRBD1 on 6 matching bases. The germline gives CDR1 LNHDA, CDR2 SQIVND (reference sequence). Trimming stripped 3 bases from V and 2 bases from J, with 13 bases between. This CDR3 has 16 residues.

This chain uses TRBV5-6 with TRBJ2-7; 12 bases are a match to TRBD2. CDR3 length: 18 residues. V gave up 4 bases and J gave up 4 bases; unmatched junction bases: 15. Looked up from germline, CDR1 is SGHDT and CDR2 is YYEEEE. The CDR3 loop reads CASSPPRVTSGRIYEQYF. CDR3 nucleotide sequence: TGTGCCAGCAGCCCCCCCCGGGTGACTAGCGGGAGAATATACGAGCAGTACTTC.

CDR3 residues: CASSNPGQGLAGLYNEQFF. The CDR3 coding sequence is TGTGCCAGTAGTAACCCGGGACAAGGGCTAGCGGGATTATACAATGAGCAGTTCTTC. The rearrangement uses TRBV19 and TRBJ2-1, with TRBD2 matching 9 bases. The CDR3 runs 19 residues. V lost 4 bases and J lost 4; bases outside the gene matches: 17. The germline V gene encodes CDR1 LNHDA and CDR2 SQIVND (reference sequence).

V is TRBV7-8 and J is TRBJ2-5; 7 positions match TRBD2. J gave up 7 bases and V 7 bases, and 12 bases lay outside the gene matches. Germline V gives CDR1 SGHVS, CDR2 FQNEAQ. CDR3 length: 14 residues. CDR3 sequence: CASTPLADQGTQYF. CDR3 bases: TGTGCCAGCACCCCCCTAGCGGACCAGGGGACCCAGTACTTC.

V and J are TRBV6-2 or TRBV6-3 and TRBJ2-7; D unclear. Germline V CDR1 and CDR2: MNHEY, SVGEGT. With 5 bases removed from V and 3 bases from J, the gap between germline ends came to 5 bases. This CDR3 comprises 11 residues. The CDR3 spells CASSNHYEQYF. The CDR3 DNA follows: TGTGCCAGCAGTAACCACTACGAGCAGTACTTC.

This chain connects TRBV11-2 to TRBJ2-1; a weak D match, TRBD1 (6 bases). The CDR3 covers 16 residues. Germline V gives CDR1 SGHAT, CDR2 FQNNGV. V gave up 4 bases and J gave up 0 bases, with 13 bases separating them. CDR3 DNA sequence: TGTGCCAGCAGCTCACCTAGGGGGAGCTCCTACAATGAGCAGTTCTTC. Translating gives CASSSPRGSSYNEQFF.

This clone was seen a handful of times. The gene calls are TRBV9 and TRBJ2-7; 7 bases match TRBD2. The J segment lost 3 bases and the V segment lost 3 bases, leaving 9 bases of the junction unmatched. Germline V CDR1 and CDR2: SGDLS, YYNGEE. CDR3 size: 15 residues. DNA for the CDR3: TGTGCCAGCAGCGAGGGCCTAGCGGATAACTACGAGCAGTACTTC. Encoded protein: CASSEGLADNYEQYF.

The chain couples TRBV7-2 to TRBJ1-1, with D hard to call. Looked up from germline, CDR1 is SGHTA and CDR2 is FQGNSA. The CDR3 has 15 residues. V lost 0 bases, J lost 1 base, and 9 bases lay in between. The CDR3 reads CASSLARAGNTEAFF. For the CDR3, the DNA is TGTGCCAGCAGCTTAGCGCGCGCAGGGAACACTGAAGCTTTCTTT.

The CDR3 loop is CASSEGNEQFF. Written as DNA, the CDR3 is TGTGCCAGCAGTGAAGGGAATGAGCAGTTCTTC. The V call is TRBV25-1, the J call TRBJ2-1; the D is unclear. Trimming left V 2 bases short and J 7 bases short, with 3 bases between. The germline CDR1 and CDR2 sequences are MGHDK and SYGVNS. This CDR3 comprises 11 residues.

As concerns this clone: The same CDR3 arises from other DNA sequences in this sample as well. The rearrangement joins TRBV19 to TRBJ2-7; D is possibly TRBD1 (5 bases). The V end was cut by 3 bases, the J end by 0 bases, with 6 bases between. This CDR3 is built from 13 residues. Germline CDR1 reads LNHDA; CDR2 reads SQIVND (reference sequence). CDR3 coding DNA: TGTGCCAGTAGTATCAGGGACTCCTACGAGCAGTACTTC. Translating gives CASSIRDSYEQYF.

The gene calls are TRBV27 and TRBJ2-7; D not resolved. CDR3 length: 14 residues. Germline CDR1 is MNHEY and CDR2 is SMNVEV (reference sequence). Trimming took off 4 bases at V and 3 bases at J, with 13 bases between the two ends. CDR3 sequence: CASSSRAGFYEQYF. The CDR3 DNA reads as TGTGCCAGCAGTTCACGCGCTGGGTTCTACGAGCAGTACTTC.

The chain combines TRBV30 with TRBJ2-2, with D hard to call. The CDR3 is made up of 13 amino acids. The germline V and J ends were trimmed by 4 bases and 2 bases, with 8 bases remaining between them. The germline CDR1 and CDR2 sequences are GTSNPN and SVGIG (reference sequence). Written as DNA, the CDR3 is TGTGCCTGGAAAGTACCTAACACCGGGGAGCTGTTTTTT. Its translation is CAWKVPNTGELFF.

The gene calls are TRBV6-2 or TRBV6-3 and TRBJ1-4, with 7 positions matching TRBD1. Trimming at V came to 4 bases and at J to 4 bases, leaving 3 bases not matched to a gene. In germline, CDR1 is MNHEY, CDR2 SVGEGT. The CDR3 length is 14 residues. The CDR3 loop is CASSSGQDNEKLFF. CDR3 sequence (DNA): TGTGCCAGCAGTTCCGGACAGGATAATGAAAAACTGTTTTTT.

The gene calls are TRBV10-3 and TRBJ2-7, with D unclear. The V gene's germline CDR1 is ENHRY and CDR2 SYGVKD. V dropped 10 bases and J dropped 0 bases, with 13 bases sitting between them. This CDR3 is 13 amino acids long. The CDR3 loop reads CATATESSYEQYF. In DNA, the CDR3 is TGTGCCACTGCGACCGAGAGCTCCTACGAGCAGTACTTC.

The chain carries TRBV27 and TRBJ2-3; 10 bases line up with TRBD2. Trimming took 8 bases from V and 3 from J; bases not matched to a gene: 2. Germline V gene sequence: CDR1 MNHEY, CDR2 SMNVEV (reference sequence). The CDR3 runs to 13 residues. DNA for the CDR3: TGTGCCAGCCAAGCGGGAGGGACAGATACGCAGTATTTT. This gives the protein CASQAGGTDTQYF.

This rearrangement joins TRBV24-1 to TRBJ2-3, with 7 positions matching TRBD2. The CDR3 has 15 amino acids. Germline CDR1 reads KGHDR; CDR2 reads SFDVKD. Trimming took 2 bases from V and 4 from J; bases not matched to a gene: 5. In DNA form, the CDR3 reads TGTGCCACCAGTGATTGGGGGGGAGGCTCAGATACGCAGTATTTT. Its protein product is CATSDWGGGSDTQYF.

The chain couples TRBV27 to TRBJ2-7; perhaps TRBD1 as D (6 bases). This CDR3 has 15 residues. Germline CDR1 MNHEY, CDR2 SMNVEV (reference sequence). Trimming took off 5 bases at V and 2 bases at J, with 16 bases between the two ends. The CDR3 loop reads CASSGSGHPAYEQYF. The CDR3 nucleotides are TGTGCCAGCAGTGGGTCGGGACACCCAGCCTACGAGCAGTACTTC.

The V gene is TRBV11-2, the J gene TRBJ1-1; 9 nucleotides align to TRBD1. V lost 1 base and J lost 5; bases outside the gene matches: 2. CDR1 is SGHAT, CDR2 FQNNGV, per germline. CDR3 length equals 14 residues. The CDR3, as DNA: TGTGCCAGCAGCTTAGCGGACAGGGGAACTGAAGCTTTCTTT. It is translated as CASSLADRGTEAFF.

A single count supports this clone. The gene calls are TRBV2 and TRBJ2-7; 13 bases match TRBD2. The CDR3 totals 14 residues. Germline loops: CDR1 SNHLY, CDR2 FYNNEI. The V segment lost 6 bases and the J segment 4 bases; nucleotides outside the gene matches: 3. The CDR3, as DNA: TGTGCCAGCAGCGGGACTAGCGGGAAATACGAGCAGTACTTC. It codes for CASSGTSGKYEQYF.